Below are 20 T cell receptor beta chains sequenced from a single sample in a study of T cells in Graves' hyperthyroidism and ophthalmopathy (dated by TCRdb to the late 2010s). Libraries came from multiplex PCR. For sequencing, an Illumina HiSeq 2000 was employed. The TCR beta CDR3 regions were amplified from RNA transcripts. For the first round of RT-PCR on the TCR CDR3, the HTBI primer set was used together with the Qiagen OneStep RT-PCR kit. TCRdb reprocessing: public reads trimmed at Q25 with fastp, clones called with MiXCR, in-frame beta chains kept. Here each entry gathers all rows of one CDR3 protein and keeps the most common genes and DNA. The sample table contains around 400,000 distinct CDR3 sequences; only one count was recorded for 15% to 18% of them. About 27% of the sample is in the top ten clones. The sample was blood. The receptors originated from a woman under 30 with Graves' hyperthyroidism that later progressed to Graves' ophthalmopathy.

This clonotype was detected ten times or more. V usage is TRBV28 and J usage is TRBJ1-1; D not certain. With 6 bases removed from V and 0 bases from J, the gap between germline ends came to 17 bases. This CDR3 is built from 16 residues. The germline CDR1 and CDR2 sequences are MDHEN and SYDVKM. Written as DNA, the CDR3 is TGTGCCAGCAGACGGTCTGCCCCGGGGATGAACACTGAAGCTTTCTTT. As protein: CASRRSAPGMNTEAFF.

This clonotype was observed many times. The rearrangement joins TRBV12-3 or TRBV12-4 to TRBJ2-2; D possibly corresponds to TRBD1 (5 bases). This CDR3 region has 16 residues. V was shortened by 6 bases and J by 0 bases, with 14 bases between the two germline ends. The CDR3 coding sequence is TGTGCCAGCAGCCCCGGACACCCCGCGAACACCGGGGAGCTGTTTTTT. Protein product: CASSPGHPANTGELFF.

The table lists this clonotype with many counts. V usage is TRBV28 and J usage is TRBJ2-3, with unresolved D. The CDR3 is made up of 16 amino acids. Germline CDR1 reads MDHEN; CDR2 reads SYDVKM. V gave up 3 bases and J gave up 2 bases, with 15 bases separating them. This CDR3 is CASSFLGQDDTDTQYF. The CDR3 nucleotides are TGTGCCAGCAGTTTTCTCGGGCAGGATGACACAGATACGCAGTATTTT.

This clonotype was seen many times. The V call is TRBV2, the J call TRBJ1-1; TRBD1 matches at 7 bases. Germline assignment: CDR1 SNHLY and CDR2 FYNNEI. V lost 10 bases to trimming and J lost 6 bases; unmatched junction nucleotides: 8. This CDR3 spans 12 amino acids. The CDR3 DNA reads TGTGCCACCCGAGGGGGCCCGGCTGAAGCTTTCTTT. The encoded protein is CATRGGPAEAFF. The whole variable domain, remainder taken from reference TRBV2 and TRBJ1-1, is EPEVTQTPSHQVTQMGQEVILRCVPISNHLYFYWYRQILGQKVEFLVSFYNNEISEKSEIFDDQFSVERPDGSNFTLKIRSTKLEDSAMYFCATRGGPAEAFFGQGTRLTVV.

This clonotype came up a few times. The CDR3 coding sequence is TGTGCCAGCAGCGCTGGGGCGGGCAGGGCTATCAATGAGCAGTTCTTC. This codes for CASSAGAGRAINEQFF. V is TRBV7-2 and J is TRBJ2-1; the D gene could be TRBD1 or TRBD2 (5 bases each). The germline V gene has CDR1 SGHTA and CDR2 FQGNSA. Trimming stripped 5 bases from V and 6 bases from J, with 20 bases between. This CDR3 contains 16 residues.

This clonotype was seen a few times. This sequence joins TRBV27 and TRBJ1-6; the match to TRBD1 covers 7 bases. With 5 bases clipped from V and 2 bases from J, the junction kept 6 bases outside the gene matches. Germline V gives CDR1 MNHEY, CDR2 SMNVEV (reference sequence). The CDR3 is made up of 16 amino acids. The CDR3 is CASSLGGDPYNSPLHF. The CDR3 DNA sequence: TGTGCCAGCAGTCTAGGGGGCGACCCCTATAATTCACCCCTCCACTTT.

This clonotype has ten or more counts. J is TRBJ2-1 and V is TRBV5-5; TRBD2 agrees at 10 bases. Trimming at V came to 1 base and at J to 5 bases, leaving 6 bases not matched to a gene. Looked up from germline, CDR1 is SGHKS and CDR2 is YYEKEE (reference sequence). CDR3 length: 16 residues. CDR3 region: CASSLNSGRLDNEQFF. The CDR3 coding sequence is TGTGCCAGCAGCTTGAATAGCGGGAGGTTGGACAATGAGCAGTTCTTC. The full variable domain, rest sourced from reference TRBV5-5 and TRBJ2-1, is DAGVTQSPTHLIKTRGQQVTLRCSPISGHKSVSWYQQVLGQGPQFIFQYYEKEERGRGNFPDRFSARQFPNYSSELNVNALLLGDSALYLCASSLNSGRLDNEQFFGPGTRLTVL.

This clonotype has a count of ten or more. The CDR3 sequence is CASSLRTANNQPQHF. The CDR3 DNA reads as TGTGCCAGCAGTTTAAGGACAGCCAACAATCAGCCCCAGCATTTT. V and J are TRBV28 and TRBJ1-5; perhaps TRBD1 as D (6 bases). Germline assignment: CDR1 MDHEN and CDR2 SYDVKM. The CDR3 is 15 amino acids. Trimming left V 2 bases short and J 3 bases short, with 11 bases between.

This clonotype has a handful of counts. The chain couples TRBV4-2 to TRBJ2-1; TRBD1 matches 7 bases. V lost 3 bases to trimming and J lost 5 bases; unmatched junction nucleotides: 7. In germline, CDR1 is LGHNA, CDR2 YNFKEQ. CDR3 length equals 15 residues. For the CDR3, the DNA is TGTGCCAGCAGCCACTCCGGGACAGAGAACAATGAGCAGTTCTTC. Translating gives CASSHSGTENNEQFF.

This clonotype was seen ten or more times. The chain couples TRBV4-1 to TRBJ1-4; D unresolved. Germline-derived CDR1 and CDR2 are MGHRA and YSYEKL. The CDR3 runs 16 residues. V was shortened by 0 bases and J by 8 bases, with 16 bases between the two germline ends. The CDR3 coding sequence is TGCGCCAGCAGCCAAGACCGGACCACAAGGACGGAAAAACTGTTTTTT. It codes for CASSQDRTTRTEKLFF.

In this sample, this clonotype turned up a few times. A much larger clone differs from this one at a single base, so this may be a read error. The CDR3 spells CASSFRGRPTYEQYF. Here the CDR3 DNA reads TGTGCCAGCAGCTTTCGGGGGAGGCCTACCTACGAGCAGTACTTC. The chain combines TRBV7-9 with TRBJ2-7, with D possibly TRBD2 on 6 matching bases. Trimming stripped 3 bases from V and 2 bases from J, with 14 bases between. The germline gives CDR1 SEHNR, CDR2 FQNEAQ (reference sequence). The CDR3 loop spans 15 amino acids.

This clonotype has more than one count but fewer than ten. J is TRBJ2-2 and V is TRBV4-2; D may be TRBD1 or TRBD2 (5 bases each). V was clipped by 3 bases and J by 6 bases, with 20 bases between them. This CDR3 region has 17 residues. The germline V gene encodes CDR1 LGHNA and CDR2 YNFKEQ. The CDR3 sequence: CASSHAQGAGSAGELFF. The DNA for the CDR3 is TGTGCCAGCAGCCACGCCCAGGGAGCAGGTTCCGCCGGGGAGCTGTTTTTT.

This clonotype was seen at least ten times. The chain has TRBV20-1 and TRBJ2-7, with D possibly called TRBD1 or TRBD2 (5 bases each). The CDR3 runs 13 residues. Germline V gene sequence: CDR1 DFQATT, CDR2 SNEGSKA (reference sequence). CDR3 region: CSARGPFSYEQYF. The CDR3 DNA sequence: TGCAGCGCGAGGGGCCCCTTCTCCTACGAGCAGTACTTC.

This clonotype turned up a few times. This rearrangement joins TRBV28 to TRBJ1-3, with D unresolved. The V gene lost 8 bases and the J gene lost 0 bases, with 8 bases spanning the gap. Germline loops: CDR1 MDHEN, CDR2 SYDVKM. CDR3 length: 13 amino acids. Written as DNA, the CDR3 is TGTGCCAGCCTTCTACCCTCTGGAAACACCATATATTTT. This encodes CASLLPSGNTIYF.

The genes are TRBV7-9 and TRBJ2-7; 11 bases are a match to TRBD2. Unmatched junction bases numbered 7, after V lost 5 bases and J lost 4 bases. CDR3 size: 15 residues. CDR1 and CDR2 (germline): SEHNR, FQNEAQ (reference sequence). CDR3 loop: CASSHTTSGVYEQYF. CDR3 coding DNA: TGTGCCAGCAGCCACACGACTAGCGGGGTTTACGAGCAGTACTTC.

Concerning this clonotype itself: A much larger clone differs from this one at a single base, so this may be a read error. The chain uses TRBV29-1 and TRBJ1-1, with D uncertain. Between the trimmed V and J ends, which lost 4 bases and 1 base, there was a span of 7 bases. The CDR3 covers 12 residues. Germline lookup yields CDR1 SQVTM and CDR2 ANQGSEA. The CDR3, as DNA: TGCAGCGTTGCCAGAGCGAACACTGAAGCTTTCTTT. It yields the protein CSVARANTEAFF.

The chain couples TRBV7-2 to TRBJ2-1; no firm D call. CDR1 is SGHTA and CDR2 is FQGNSA in the germline V gene. V was cut by 5 bases and J by 9 bases, with 11 bases left in between. CDR3 length: 12 residues. The CDR3 DNA reads as TGTGCCAGCAGCCTCCGGTGGCGTGAGCAGTTCTTC. It codes for CASSLRWREQFF.

This clonotype was seen at least ten times. V usage is TRBV10-3 and J usage is TRBJ2-3; 10 bases are a match to TRBD2. The CDR3 sequence is 16 residues long. The V gene end was trimmed by 7 bases and the J gene end by 2 bases; junction bases not matched to a gene: 9. CDR1 ENHRY and CDR2 SYGVKD come from the germline V gene. As DNA, the CDR3 is TGTGCCATCACAGCGGGAGGGTCTGGGGTCACAGATACGCAGTATTTT. This gives the protein CAITAGGSGVTDTQYF.

This clonotype was seen only a few times. The chain is built from TRBV6-1 and TRBJ2-2, with TRBD1 identical over 9 bases. CDR3 length equals 15 residues. Trimming removed 7 bases from V and 5 bases from J; junction bases left unmatched: 8. CDR1 and CDR2 (germline): MNHNS, SASEGT. The CDR3 DNA is TGTGCCAGCACCTCGGACAGGGGTATAACCGGGGAGCTGTTTTTT. Translated, it gives CASTSDRGITGELFF.

This clonotype was seen many times. The gene calls are TRBV7-8 and TRBJ2-2; 10 nucleotides agree with TRBD1. Per the germline V gene, CDR1 is SGHVS and CDR2 is FQNEAQ. This CDR3 comprises 15 residues. The V gene end was trimmed by 4 bases and the J gene end by 5 bases; junction bases not matched to a gene: 4. The CDR3 sequence is CASSSRQGATGELFF. The DNA for the CDR3 is TGTGCCAGCAGCTCGAGACAGGGGGCTACCGGGGAGCTGTTTTTT.